This T cell receptor beta chain came from a study of cytomegalovirus exposure and HLA in healthy donors (dated by TCRdb to the late 2010s). Some background on the complete study: In an earlier analysis of 587 of the donors, less than 350 Gb of sequence data and just under 120 million unique TCR beta sequences from 150 million to 200 million T cells were reported. Alongside the repertoire data, information on donor age, sex, ethnicity and CMV serostatus was compiled. An earlier analysis of nearly 600 of the donors applied high-throughput TCR beta sequencing to assess whether each TCR beta V gene segment acted as functional or pseudogenic. Of the roughly 430 genotyped donors, 65% to 90% fell in the genetic ancestry cluster associated with self-reported Caucasian donors. In addition to the first cohort of 666 subjects, a separate validation cohort of approximately 130 different subjects was used. Every repertoire in the discovery cohort had been generated on one and the same sequencing platform. HLA typing included class I and class II loci at four-digit resolution. To study patterns of TCR occurrence, a later analysis re-analyzed previously published TCR beta repertoires from several hundred donors and added high-resolution HLA genotyping. Among roughly 400 genotyped donors of the cohort, an average of around 250,000 unique TCR beta nucleotide sequences was sequenced per donor, of which 15% to 20% were non-productive. Using immunosequencing, the study profiled T cell repertoires from 666 subjects and related those repertoires to cytomegalovirus serostatus. Typing coverage varied by locus: about 620-640 donors for A, B, C, DRB1 and DQB1; roughly 500 for DQA1; more than 600 for DPA1; about 450 for DPB1. Rather than drawing on any new phenotypic data, the later analysis identified candidate immune exposures from TCR beta sequences and the way those sequences occurred across donors. A later genetic analysis used genome-wide SNP genotypes for 398 of the 666 donors, treating that subset as a discovery cohort. About 5 DR-DQ haplotypes were handled as single units for association and clustering, since linkage in the cohort was strong. To predict cytomegalovirus infection status, the study brought together high-throughput TCR immunosequencing, statistical association of individual TCRs with disease status, and machine learning. About 280 gigabases of sequencing data and around 87 million unique TCR sequences were included in an early release covering 550 to 800 HLA-typed donors. The aim of the study was to test whether cataloging public T cell receptors could identify signatures of past pathogen exposure. Broader findings and caveats from the paper: Around 16 rarely observed V segments, including chromosome 9 orphons, were excluded from the earlier analysis of just under 600 of the donors because counts were too low. The cohort was sequenced for TCR beta chains only, and without alpha or paired-chain data the features that could be detected were limited. It was suggested by the authors that the approach could potentially be generalized to other disease states and immunological phenotypes. A later analysis found that HLA-associated TCR beta chains were more clonally expanded and had lower generation probabilities than equally common non-associated chains. A further reported finding was that TCR beta sequences accurately predicted the HLA-A and HLA-B alleles for most subjects in the first cohort. When HLA alleles, especially DR and DQ, strongly co-occurred, TCR associations were difficult to assign to individual alleles. Presence/absence analyses assumed roughly uniform sequencing depth across donors, an assumption that may not hold. The study gave a list of 150 to 200 TCR beta chains associated with cytomegalovirus. At a false discovery rate of 0.05, a later analysis linked under 20,000 TCR beta sequences to specific HLA alleles. An association between a missense DCLRE1C variant and V-gene and J-gene trimming of TCR beta chains was found in a later genetic analysis and replicated in an independent cohort. HLA typing was unavailable for some donors at each locus, so association tests used only the typed subset. A later analysis found that most CMV-associated TCR beta chains appeared HLA-restricted, with HLA associations seemingly driven largely by CMV exposure. According to a later analysis, TCR association rates differed among HLA loci, with DRB1 alleles showing the most associated TCRs and HLA-C alleles showing the fewest. CMV serostatus was the only immune exposure information available for the cohort. A group of highly shared sequence variants was considered likely to be a technical artifact of the sequencing pipeline. Correlated functional status among segregating V segments might reflect linkage disequilibrium, but an unknown experimental factor could not be ruled out. Most TCR sequences were observed very rarely across donors, whereas some public TCRs were present in many individuals. A later genetic analysis reported fewer N-insertions in productive TCRs among donors in an Asian-associated ancestry cluster than the roughly 670-donor mean. Three of the identified cytomegalovirus-associated TCR beta chains were confirmed in vitro to be specific for cytomegalovirus antigens. Several of the top co-occurrence clusters appeared to be linked to parvovirus B19, influenza, CMV and Epstein-Barr virus, according to a later analysis. Some IMGT-functional V segments, including TRBV6-2 and TRBV6-3, could not be distinguished by the 87-base-pair reads and were therefore excluded. The classifier was reported to diagnose cytomegalovirus status with high specificity and sensitivity in both the original and validation cohorts. In an earlier analysis of about 600 of the donors, most TCR beta V segments appeared in productive rearrangements about 90% or about 30% of the time, broadly matching IMGT annotations.

This clone was seen a handful of times. This clone's antigen is unknown. Per-base qualities were not stored, and no clone one base away is much larger. To prepare the library, the immunoSEQ multiplex PCR assay was applied. For the multiplex PCR, a mixture combining 60 forward primers for TCR Vbeta segments and 13 reverse primers for TCR Jbeta segments was used. A multiplex PCR assay on genomic DNA amplified the CDR3 region of rearranged TCR beta genes. The amplified TCR beta libraries were sequenced on the Illumina HiSeq System as 87-base-pair reads. The paper's data handling went like this. In a later analysis, tens of millions of unique TCR beta chains were counted across the roughly 610 repertoires, and around 10 million of these chains were shared by at least two donors. Raw reads were error-corrected and collapsed into unique sequences by a nearest-neighbor algorithm in which closely related sequences were merged to remove PCR and sequencing errors. CDR3 sequences were aligned to IMGT reference sequences to assign V, D and J gene segments. Each retained sequence needed at least a six-nucleotide match to both a V gene segment and a J gene segment. Rearrangements were classified as productive when the CDR3 lacked stop codons and remained in frame with V and J, and all other rearrangements were classified as non-productive. CDR3 was defined by IMGT convention, running from the second conserved V-encoded cysteine to the conserved J-encoded phenylalanine. In an earlier analysis of around 570 of the donors, sequences lacking an unambiguous match to a single V gene segment were excluded. An earlier analysis of fewer than 750 of the donors called V segments functional above 56.7% productive rearrangements and segregating when the between-donor standard deviation exceeded 5%. A statistical classification framework was built to diagnose cytomegalovirus status from the catalog of TCR beta chain sequences. A later analysis assigned V and J genes by comparing TCR nucleotide sequences with IMGT/GENE-DB human TR gene sequences. A later analysis assigned CDR3 sequences and most-parsimonious VDJ recombination scenarios with the TCRdist pipeline. In a later analysis, each TCR beta chain was defined by its CDR3 amino acid sequence together with its V-gene family, and reads lacking a unique V-gene family were excluded. In a later analysis, around 600 highly shared, low-generation-probability nucleotide sequences were removed to address suspected cross-contamination and a sequencing artifact. A later analysis calculated a clonal expansion index for each public chain from normalized within-repertoire ranks of inferred template counts. In a later analysis, generation probabilities were computed with a VDJ recombination model fitted to out-of-frame rearrangements, and the resulting probabilities were checked against IGoR. A later analysis scored TCR-TCR, TCR-HLA and TCR-CMV co-occurrence with hypergeometric tests, applying a repertoire-size bias correction to TCR pairs. To estimate false discovery rates, a later analysis permuted the HLA or CMV assignments 20 times. In a later analysis, co-occurring TCRs were grouped with DBSCAN, and TCRdist sequence similarity was added when clustering was performed within HLA-allele-positive subsets. For co-occurrence clustering, repertoires with fewer than 30,000 or more than 120,000 public chains were excluded, along with a handful of repertoires with anomalous nucleotide sharing. The table was pulled from immuneACCESS by TCRdb, which kept in-frame rearrangements only. Such tables lose some clones; where checked, under half of the loss comes from unresolved V genes, and the rest has no known cause. For V, J and clone size, that table is used; D and trimming come from the DNA. The sample yields under 200,000 clones; 70% to 90% were counted once. The ten biggest clones cover 2.1% of the sample.

V lost 7 bases and J lost 4 bases; the stretch between them is 10 bases long. Taken from the germline V gene (reference sequence), the CDR1 and CDR2 loops are DFQATT and SNEGSKA. The CDR3 contains 11 residues, cysteine and phenylalanine counted. Only the CDR3 part of the read is kept: 33 bases, read in frame from the first base. In total, fewer than 750 healthy bone marrow donors made up the cohort. Cohort members were all nominally healthy when sampled, although unrecorded immune exposures were likely present. The donor tested CMV seropositive, placing the donor among the 310 or so seropositive members of the cohort. Each donor provided a peripheral blood sample, and peripheral blood mononuclear cells were used for TCR beta sequencing. Genomic DNA extraction from the blood cell samples was performed with the Qiagen DNeasy Blood Extraction Kit.

Recombination joined TRBV20-1 with TRBJ2-5, with TRBD1 tentatively as D gene (6 bases match). The TCR was taken from a woman between 18 and 29 years old in good health and CMV-seropositive. Material: PBMCs. The CDR3 reads CSVGTLETQYF. The DNA sequence follows: TGCAGTGTGGGGACACTAGAGACCCAGTACTTC.